Given below is one TCR beta chain in context. What antigen it recognizes has not been identified. Base qualities are not at hand, and no much larger clone is one base apart. This record belongs to a study of blood T cell repertoires in COVID-19 (dated by TCRdb to the early 2020s). For the study in its entirety: Collaborator samples came from the United States, Italy and Spain and covered acute and convalescent phases of COVID-19. The prospective study material was composed of cDNA or gDNA derived from T cells, B-cell-depleted T cells, or PBMCs. Subjects who had been exposed to COVID-19, were actively infected with it, or had recovered from it provided the deeply sampled blood TCRbeta repertoires that made up the dataset. A freely available public database, intended as a resource for researchers studying the immune response to SARS-CoV-2, is where the repertoires were released. Samples were obtained from the ongoing ImmuneRACE study (first 160 participants) and from about 1,300 subjects provided by 6 global collaborators. Nearly every sample came with metadata listing a de-identified subject ID, COVID-19 status, age in years and sex. Where available, HLA class I and class II types were taken from metadata supplied by the sample provider and were not determined by assay-based typing. Paper-wide results and their limitations: The quantity of clinical and demographic metadata differed by source and by participant and was supplied without curation.

Collaborating institutions collected whole blood in K2EDTA tubes following their own protocols. For TCRbeta analysis, collaborator samples were shipped as frozen whole blood, as isolated PBMCs, or as DNA extracted from either sample type. TCRbeta CDR3 regions were amplified from genomic DNA by means of the immunoSEQ Assay, a bias-controlled multiplex PCR. The paper's data handling went like this. Within the assay, amplification of reference gene primers was used to estimate how many nucleated cells each sample contained. Sequence reads were collapsed and filtered to measure the absolute abundance of every unique TCRbeta CDR3 rearrangement. For each sample, productive Simpson clonality was calculated by taking the square root of Simpson's diversity index across productive rearrangements. In TCRdb, the immuneACCESS table is reduced to in-frame sequences with V and J assigned. These tables do not hold every clone; where another copy was compared, an unresolved V gene accounts for under half, and the others remain unexplained. The V and J calls and the clone size are those of that table, but D and trimming were determined from the DNA. The sample contains over 150,000 clones, 70% to 90% of them found a single time. The top ten clones comprise 0.85% to 1.2% of the sample.

The CDR3 measures 16 amino acids from cysteine to phenylalanine. The retained sequence is limited to the CDR3, 48 bases, with the frame set at the first base. Clipping removes 5 bases from V and 4 bases from J, with 9 as the unmatched junction base count. The germline V gene yields SGHAT for CDR1 and FQNNGV for CDR2. This sequence originates from a man aged 40-55 years with acute or convalescent COVID-19. The specimen was peripheral blood. The V gene is TRBV11-2 and the J gene is TRBJ2-2; 8 central bases correspond to TRBD2. The CDR3 is CASSQTGGAATGELFF. The sequenced DNA: TGTGCCAGCAGCCAGACCGGGGGGGCCGCCACCGGGGAGCTGTTTTTT.